This TCR beta chain was found in a study of T cells in Graves' hyperthyroidism and ophthalmopathy. Study-level background: At initial diagnosis, before any treatment had begun, peripheral blood was obtained.

A word on this clonotype: Its cognate antigen is unknown.

It was RNA transcripts that yielded the amplified TCR beta CDR3 regions. When the TCR CDR3 underwent first-round RT-PCR, the HTBI primer set was used. In TCRdb, the multiplex PCR reads were re-called with MiXCR into one record per CDR3 protein. The sample lists about 350,000 distinct CDR3 sequences, roughly 13% occurring once. Uncontrolled infection, other autoimmune disease, pregnancy or lactation excluded patients. Diagnostic decisions used clinical symptoms, serum thyroxine and TRAb, thyroid ultrasound and orbital computed tomography. Study results and caveats: Most clonotypes expanded in thyroid above 0.001 were likewise present in blood.

V was shortened by 5 bases and J by 0 bases, with 14 bases between the two germline ends. The germline CDR1 and CDR2 sequences are SGHAT and FQNNGV. CDR3 size: 16 residues. Sequenced material: blood. The chain couples TRBV11-2 to TRBJ1-3, with D tentatively TRBD1 (5 bases). This receptor was identified in a middle-aged woman with Graves' ophthalmopathy. CDR3 coding DNA: TGTGCCAGCAGCCTAATGCGGGGGAGCTCTGGAAACACCATATATTTT. Protein: CASSLMRGSSGNTIYF.